In this sample, the clone carrying this T cell receptor beta chain turned up many times. A second PCR of about 7 to 11 cycles used a sample-barcoded 5' primer and a J-beta primer mix. One entry per CDR3 protein, called by TCRdb with MiXCR from the 5' RACE reads. The sample holds roughly 650,000 distinct CDR3 sequences, roughly 32% seen once. The sample originates from a study of blood T cells in healthy people across ages. The ends lost 5 bases at V and 6 bases at J; junction bases unmatched: 6. The CDR3 length is 13 residues. The gene calls are TRBV12-3 or TRBV12-4 and TRBJ1-2, with 7 nucleotides matching TRBD1. The sequenced sample was blood. The TCR was taken from a woman of 80 years or more in good health. Written as DNA, the CDR3 is TGTGCCAGCAGTACAGGGGAGAATCATGGCTACACCTTC. This gives the protein CASSTGENHGYTF.